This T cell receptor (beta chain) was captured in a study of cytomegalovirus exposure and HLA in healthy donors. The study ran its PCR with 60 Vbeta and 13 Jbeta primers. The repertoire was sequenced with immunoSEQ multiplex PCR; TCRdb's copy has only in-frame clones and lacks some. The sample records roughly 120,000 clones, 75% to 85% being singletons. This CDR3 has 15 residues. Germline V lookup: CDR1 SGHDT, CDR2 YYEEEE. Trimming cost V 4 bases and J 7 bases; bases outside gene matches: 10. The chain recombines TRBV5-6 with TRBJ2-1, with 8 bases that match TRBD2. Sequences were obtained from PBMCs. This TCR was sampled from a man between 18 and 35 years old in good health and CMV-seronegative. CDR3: CASSPVGLARNEQFF. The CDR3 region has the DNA TGTGCCAGCAGCCCCGTTGGACTAGCAAGAAATGAGCAGTTCTTC.